This T cell receptor (beta chain) is from a study of graft-versus-host responses after intestinal transplantation. Overall study: Recipients underwent multivisceral, liver-intestinal, or isolated intestinal transplants. Study-wide points: In recipient marrow, GvH clones were found, and some appeared first in ileum or blood.

Assay used: immunoSEQ multiplex PCR; TCRdb lists only in-frame clones, some missing. The data contain approximately 85,000 clones, roughly 90% of them seen just once; the ten biggest clones take up 7.6%. V dropped 6 bases and J dropped 3 bases, with 18 bases sitting between them. The CDR3 length is 15 residues. From germline, CDR1 is MNHNS and CDR2 SASEGT. As to this clone: No antigen is known for it.

The receptor's source is a human donor who was the organ donor for an intestinal transplant. The V and J genes are TRBV6-1 and TRBJ2-7, with no clear D. Material: unstimulated CD8+ T cells sorted from spleen or lymph node cells, obtained before transplant. The CDR3 loop is CASSPEEGWFYEQYF. DNA for the CDR3: TGTGCCAGCAGCCCCGAGGAAGGGTGGTTCTACGAGCAGTACTTC.